The rows below give T cell receptor beta chains drawn from one sample of a study of identical twins. A single record per CDR3 protein comes from TCRdb applying MiXCR to the 5' RACE reads. The sample comprises about 890,000 distinct CDR3 sequences, approximately 13% of which are singletons, and about 1.5% rests with the top ten. In addition, the sample was reused for a study of yellow fever vaccine responses in identical twins.

Sequenced input: PBMCs. The receptors here all came from a woman younger than 30 in good health. CDR3s include the opening cysteine and the closing phenylalanine or tryptophan. Clone size, where shown, is once, few, many, or a class for clones that have expanded.

clone_size j_call v_call cdr3_aa
- TRBJ2-2 TRBV6-5 CASSYSYTGELFF
few TRBJ2-2 TRBV7-9 CASSSPGQVTGELFF
- TRBJ2-1 TRBV7-9 CASSLEGPIPQFF
- TRBJ2-3 TRBV5-5 CASSPQVSTDTQYF
- TRBJ1-6 TRBV12-3/TRBV12-4 CASSPGGELNNSPLHF
- TRBJ1-1 TRBV5-1 CASSSSGGGGTEAFF
- TRBJ2-7 TRBV7-2 CASSLGAGSFSYEQYF
few TRBJ2-5 TRBV20-1 CSALHPTKRGGRETQYF
many TRBJ2-4 TRBV5-1 CASSSGVQRILAKNIQYF
- TRBJ2-1 TRBV7-9 CASSSTSGKSSYNEQFF
few TRBJ2-3 TRBV5-4 CASIGVGGPDTQYF
few TRBJ2-1 TRBV24-1 CATSNAGGPYNEQFF
few TRBJ2-3 TRBV5-1 CASTRTGTAITDTQYF
- TRBJ1-1 TRBV19 CASSLSPHGTEAFF
- TRBJ2-3 TRBV20-1 CSAGDDTDTQYF
- TRBJ2-1 TRBV7-9 CASSLRRLPYNEQFF
many TRBJ2-1 TRBV28 CASSPELLADNEQFF
few TRBJ2-2 TRBV4-1 CASSQAGLAGRGAGELFF
few TRBJ2-7 TRBV28 CASSLIGRGNTLYEQYF
many TRBJ1-3 TRBV25-1 CASSEGTGVDTIYF